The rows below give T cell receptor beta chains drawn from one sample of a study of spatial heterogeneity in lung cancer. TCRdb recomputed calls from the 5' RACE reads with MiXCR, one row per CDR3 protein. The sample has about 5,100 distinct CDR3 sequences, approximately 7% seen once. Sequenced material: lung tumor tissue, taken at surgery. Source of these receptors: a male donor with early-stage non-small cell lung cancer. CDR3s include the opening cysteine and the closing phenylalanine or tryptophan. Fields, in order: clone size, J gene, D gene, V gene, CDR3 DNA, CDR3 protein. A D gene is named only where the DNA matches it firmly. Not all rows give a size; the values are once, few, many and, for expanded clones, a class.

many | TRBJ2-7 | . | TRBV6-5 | TGTGCCAGCAGTCGTCAGGGAAACGAGCAGTACTTC | CASSRQGNEQYF
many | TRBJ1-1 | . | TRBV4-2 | TGTGCCAGCAGCTGGGGGCAGGACACTGAAGCTTTCTTT | CASSWGQDTEAFF
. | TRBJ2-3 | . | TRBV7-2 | TGTGCCAGCAGCATGGCCGGTCGGACAGATACGCAGTATTTT | CASSMAGRTDTQYF
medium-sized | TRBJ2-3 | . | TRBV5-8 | TGTGCCAGCAGCTTGGAGGCGGGGTTCACAGATACGCAGTATTTT | CASSLEAGFTDTQYF
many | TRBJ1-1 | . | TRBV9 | TGTGCCAGCAGCTCACGAGGCGAGACTGAAGCTTTCTTT | CASSSRGETEAFF
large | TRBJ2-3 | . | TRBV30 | TGTGCCTGGAGTTACAGGGTTAGCACAGATACGCAGTATTTT | CAWSYRVSTDTQYF
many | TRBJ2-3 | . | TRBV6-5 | TGTGCCAGCAACAAGGGAGATACGCAGTATTTT | CASNKGDTQYF
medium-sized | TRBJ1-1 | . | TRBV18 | TGTGCCAGCTCAGGGCGGGTTGACACTGAAGCTTTCTTT | CASSGRVDTEAFF
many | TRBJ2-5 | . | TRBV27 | TGTGCCAGCAGTTTTCTGGGCTTTCGGGAGACCCAGTACTTC | CASSFLGFRETQYF
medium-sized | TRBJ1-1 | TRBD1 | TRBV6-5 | TGTGCCAGCAGTTACGAAAGGGGGCGCGGTACTGAAGCTTTCTTT | CASSYERGRGTEAFF
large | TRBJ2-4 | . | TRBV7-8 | TGTGCCAGCAGCTCGAACAGGGGGGGAAACATTCAGTACTTC | CASSSNRGGNIQYF
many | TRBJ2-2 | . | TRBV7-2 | TGTGCCAGCAGCTTTGTTGGGAACACCGGGGAGCTGTTTTTT | CASSFVGNTGELFF
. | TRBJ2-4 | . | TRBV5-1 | TGCGCCAGCAGCGTGACAGGCAAAAACATTCAGTACTTC | CASSVTGKNIQYF
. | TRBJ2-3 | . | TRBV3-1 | TGTGCCAGCAGCCAAGGGGGCTCCAGCACAGATACGCAGTATTTT | CASSQGGSSTDTQYF
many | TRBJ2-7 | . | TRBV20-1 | TGCAGTGCTAGAGAAGGGCTAGGGAACGAGCAGTACTTC | CSAREGLGNEQYF
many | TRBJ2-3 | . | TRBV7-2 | TGTGCCAGCAGTAGACTAGATACGCAGTATTTT | CASSRLDTQYF
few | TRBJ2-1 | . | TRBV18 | TGTGCCAGCTCACCATCAGGGGACAATGAGCAGTTCTTC | CASSPSGDNEQFF
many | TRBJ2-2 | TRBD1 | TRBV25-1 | TGTGCCAGCAGTGAATTGGACAGGGACACCGGGGAGCTGTTTTTT | CASSELDRDTGELFF
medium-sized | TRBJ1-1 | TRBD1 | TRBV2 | TGTGCCAGCAGTGTGAACAGGGGCACTGAAGCTTTCTTT | CASSVNRGTEAFF
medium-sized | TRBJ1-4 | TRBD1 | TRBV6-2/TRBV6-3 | TGTGCCAGCACTTCTCTCGACAGGGGCTATGAAAAACTGTTTTTT | CASTSLDRGYEKLFF
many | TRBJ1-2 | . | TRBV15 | TGTGCCACCAGCAGAGATAGGGCCAGGGATTATGGCTACACCTTC | CATSRDRARDYGYTF
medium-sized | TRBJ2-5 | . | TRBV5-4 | TGTGCCAGCAGCTTGCAACACTTGGAGACCCAGTACTTC | CASSLQHLETQYF
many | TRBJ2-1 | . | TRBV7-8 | TGTGCCAGCAGCTTTTTACAGTCTGGAACGGGCGAGCAGTTCTTC | CASSFLQSGTGEQFF
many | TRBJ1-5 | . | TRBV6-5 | TGTGCCAGCAGAGAAGGGGCAGGGTTCGGTCAGCCCCAGCATTTT | CASREGAGFGQPQHF
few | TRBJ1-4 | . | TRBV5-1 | TGCGCCAGCAGTTCCTATATGGGTGAAAAACTGTTTTTT | CASSSYMGEKLFF
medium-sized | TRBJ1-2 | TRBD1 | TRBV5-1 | TGCGCCAGCAGCTTGGAACCGGGACAGGGCTATGGCTACACCTTC | CASSLEPGQGYGYTF
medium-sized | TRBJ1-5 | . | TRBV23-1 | TGCGCCAGCAGTCAATCCTCCAGGGACTTGGATCAGCCCCAGCATTTT | CASSQSSRDLDQPQHF
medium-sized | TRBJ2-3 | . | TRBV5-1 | TGCGCCAGCAGCCCTGGACGCACAGATACGCAGTATTTT | CASSPGRTDTQYF
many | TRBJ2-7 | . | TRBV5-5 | TGTGCCAGCAGCTTGGATCCGGCTCGCGAGCAGTACTTC | CASSLDPAREQYF
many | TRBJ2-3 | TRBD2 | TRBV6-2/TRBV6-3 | TGTGCCAGCAGCGGAGGACTAGCGCTAAGCACAGATACGCAGTATTTT | CASSGGLALSTDTQYF
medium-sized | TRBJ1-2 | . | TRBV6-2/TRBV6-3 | TGTGCCAGCAGTTACTTCCCAGGGGATGGTGGCTACACCTTC | CASSYFPGDGGYTF
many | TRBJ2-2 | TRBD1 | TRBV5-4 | TGTGCCAGCAGCAACCGGGACAGGGGGGGATCCGGGGAGCTGTTTTTT | CASSNRDRGGSGELFF
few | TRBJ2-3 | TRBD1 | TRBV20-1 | TGCAGTGCACCGACCCAGACAGGGGGAGATCTATTCGGGAGTACAGATACGCAGTATTTT | CSAPTQTGGDLFGSTDTQYF
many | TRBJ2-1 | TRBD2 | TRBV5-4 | TGTGCCAGCACCGTAGCGGGAGGCAACTACAATGAGCAGTTCTTC | CASTVAGGNYNEQFF
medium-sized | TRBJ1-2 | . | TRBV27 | TGTGCCAGCAGTTGGGGCCGTAACTATGGCTACACCTTC | CASSWGRNYGYTF
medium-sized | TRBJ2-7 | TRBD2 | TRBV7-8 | TGTGCCAGCAGCGGCCTCCTAGCGGGAGCCTCCTACGAGCAGTACTTC | CASSGLLAGASYEQYF
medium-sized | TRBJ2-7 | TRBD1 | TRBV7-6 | TGTGCCAGCAGCTCGACAGGGGGCCTCACCTACGAGCAGTACTTC | CASSSTGGLTYEQYF
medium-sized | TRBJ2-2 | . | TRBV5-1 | TGCGCCAGCAGCTTGGCCCCAGGGGAGACCGGGGAGCTGTTTTTT | CASSLAPGETGELFF
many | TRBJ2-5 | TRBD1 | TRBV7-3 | TGTGCCAGCAGCTTTGGACAGGGGCCTTTAGAGACCCAGTACTTC | CASSFGQGPLETQYF
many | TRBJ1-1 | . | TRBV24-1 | TGTGCCACCAGTGAAAATCGGGGACGGAGCTCTGAAGCTTTCTTT | CATSENRGRSSEAFF
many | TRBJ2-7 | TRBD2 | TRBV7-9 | TGTGCCAGCAGCCTAGTAGCAGTCGGGACTAGCGGGAGCTCCTACGAGCAGTACTTC | CASSLVAVGTSGSSYEQYF
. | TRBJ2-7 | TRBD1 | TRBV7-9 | TGTGCCAGCAGCTCATCCCCACAGGGGATCTCCTACGAGCAGTACTTC | CASSSSPQGISYEQYF
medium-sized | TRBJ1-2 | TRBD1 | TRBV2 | TGTGCCAGCAGTACAAGCGGGACAGCTATTTCCTATGGCTACACCTTC | CASSTSGTAISYGYTF
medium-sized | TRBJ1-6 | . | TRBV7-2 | TGTGCCAGCAGCTTAGGTAGTCCAGGGGATAACTCACCCCTCCACTTT | CASSLGSPGDNSPLHF
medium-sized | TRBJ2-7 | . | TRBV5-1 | TGCGCCAGCAGCCTGAACTCCGGGACACCCTCCTACGAGCAGTACTTC | CASSLNSGTPSYEQYF
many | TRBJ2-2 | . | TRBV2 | TGTGCCAGCAGTGAAGGGCCAGCCGGGGAGCTGTTTTTT | CASSEGPAGELFF
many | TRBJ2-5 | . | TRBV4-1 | TGCGCCAGCAGCCAAGATTTCTCATACCAAGAGACCCAGTACTTC | CASSQDFSYQETQYF
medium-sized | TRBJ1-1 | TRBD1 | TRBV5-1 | TGCGCCAGCAGCCGTGGACAGGGGGCAACTTGGAGTACTGAAGCTTTCTTT | CASSRGQGATWSTEAFF
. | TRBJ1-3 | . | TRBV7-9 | TGTGCCAGCAGCAACTCAGCCAGGGTCTTCGGAAACACCATATATTTT | CASSNSARVFGNTIYF
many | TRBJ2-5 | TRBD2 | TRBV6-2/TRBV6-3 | TGTGCCAGCAGTAGCTCCTACGGACTAGCAAGGGAGACCCAGTACTTC | CASSSSYGLARETQYF
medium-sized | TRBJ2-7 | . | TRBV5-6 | TGTGCCAGCAGCCAGACACTATCCTACGAGCAGTACTTC | CASSQTLSYEQYF
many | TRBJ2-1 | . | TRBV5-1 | TGCGCCAGCAGCACATCCGGGACTTGGAATGAGCAGTTCTTC | CASSTSGTWNEQFF
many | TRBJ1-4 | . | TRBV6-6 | TGTGCCAGCAGTTACTCGTCGACGGCCCAAGATGAAAAACTGTTTTTT | CASSYSSTAQDEKLFF
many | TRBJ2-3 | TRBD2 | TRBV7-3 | TGTGCCAGCAGCATCGGGACTAGCGTCCTAAGCACAGATACGCAGTATTTT | CASSIGTSVLSTDTQYF
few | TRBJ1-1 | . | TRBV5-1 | TGCGCCAGCAGGGAAGACACTGAAGCTTTCTTT | CASREDTEAFF